Listed below are T cell receptor beta chains from one sample, sequenced in a study of T cells in localized non-small cell lung cancer. Sequencing used immunoSEQ multiplex PCR; TCRdb keeps in-frame clones, though not all of them. The sample yields about 78,000 clones, 70% to 90% seen once. Here the sequenced sample was peripheral blood, taken before any cancer treatment. The receptors stem from a man aged 40 to 75 with stage I lung adenocarcinoma. The CDR3 runs from the conserved cysteine through the conserved F or W. D genes are given only for firm matches. Size is omitted from some rows. Given values are once, few, many or a class for expanded clones.

NA	TRBV6-5	TRBJ1-6	few	TGTGCCAGCAGTTACGGCCGCAGGGGTAATTCACCCCTCCACTTT	CASSYGRRGNSPLHF
NA	TRBV30	TRBJ2-6	NA	TGTGCCTTGACGGACTCTGGGGCCAACGTCCTGACTTTC	CALTDSGANVLTF
TRBD2	TRBV30	TRBJ2-3	NA	TGTGCCTGGAGTGTAGGCGGGAGCGCAGATACGCAGTATTTT	CAWSVGGSADTQYF
NA	TRBV7-8	TRBJ2-1	NA	TGTGCCAGCAGCGAGAGACAGGTTAGCTCCTACAATGAGCAGTTCTTC	CASSERQVSSYNEQFF
NA	TRBV29-1	TRBJ1-2	NA	TGCAGCGCCCTGTGGATTGGTGGCTACACCTTC	CSALWIGGYTF
TRBD2	TRBV4-1	TRBJ2-5	many	TGCGCCAGCAGCCAAGTCGGACCGGGACTAGCTTTGAAGACCCAGTACTTC	CASSQVGPGLALKTQYF
NA	TRBV7-2	TRBJ1-2	NA	TGTGCCAGCAGCCCTGGCCCGGGGGGAGGTGGCTACACCTTC	CASSPGPGGGGYTF
TRBD1	TRBV6-5	TRBJ1-2	NA	TGTGCCAGCAGTTACTCGGGGACAGGGGGTGGCTACACCTTC	CASSYSGTGGGYTF
NA	TRBV15	TRBJ1-1	NA	TGTGCCACCCGTCGAAGTCTCTCGGGGGTGGCGAACACTGAAGCTTTCTTT	CATRRSLSGVANTEAFF
TRBD2	TRBV29-1	TRBJ2-3	NA	TGCAGCGTTGAGGGTCGGGGACTAGCGGGAGCCGGGACAGATACGCAGTATTTT	CSVEGRGLAGAGTDTQYF
TRBD2	TRBV10-3	TRBJ2-1	once	TGTGCCATCAGTGAGTCGATGCTAGCGGGGAGCTCCTACAATGAGCAGTTCTTC	CAISESMLAGSSYNEQFF
NA	TRBV30	TRBJ1-1	NA	TGTGCCTGGAGGGCTGGACTGAACACTGAAGCTTTCTTT	CAWRAGLNTEAFF
NA	TRBV27	TRBJ2-5	once	TGTGCCAGCAGTCTCCTCGGGGCAGGGCGAGAGACCCAGTACTTC	CASSLLGAGRETQYF
TRBD1	TRBV6-5	TRBJ1-5	many	TGTGCCAGCAGTTACGCACAGGGGATTGGTCAGCCCCAGCATTTT	CASSYAQGIGQPQHF
NA	TRBV6-4	TRBJ2-1	NA	TGTGCCAGCAGTGATTGGTCCAATGAGCAGTTCTTC	CASSDWSNEQFF
TRBD1	TRBV5-1	TRBJ1-1	NA	TGCGCCAGCAGCGGTCAGGGGGCAGGGACTGAAGCTTTCTTT	CASSGQGAGTEAFF
NA	TRBV18	TRBJ2-2	NA	TGTGCCAGCTCACCCATACCAGCGAACACCGGGGAGCTGTTTTTT	CASSPIPANTGELFF
NA	TRBV5-1	TRBJ1-3	NA	TGCGCCAGCAGCCCGTCTGGAAACACCATATATTTT	CASSPSGNTIYF
TRBD1	TRBV27	TRBJ2-7	NA	TGTGCCAGCAGTGGACGGACAGGGGTTCACTACGAGCAGTACTTC	CASSGRTGVHYEQYF
NA	TRBV5-8	TRBJ2-4	NA	TGTGCCAGCAGTTCTACACCTACCGCCCTCAAAAACATTCAGTACTTC	CASSSTPTALKNIQYF
NA	TRBV5-1	TRBJ2-2	NA	TGCGCCAGCACCCGGGGCCTTAACACCGGGGAGCTGTTTTTT	CASTRGLNTGELFF
NA	TRBV7-3	TRBJ1-3	NA	TGTGCCAGCAGGCATGGAACCGTCTCTGGAAACACCATATATTTT	CASRHGTVSGNTIYF
NA	TRBV7-2	TRBJ2-1	once	TGTGCCAGCAGCTCTGACTACAGCTCCTACAATGAGCAGTTCTTC	CASSSDYSSYNEQFF
NA	TRBV7-9	TRBJ2-1	once	TGTGCCAGCTCTCGGGACTCCTCCTACAATGAGCAGTTCTTC	CASSRDSSYNEQFF
NA	TRBV28	TRBJ1-6	NA	TGTGCCAGCAGTTTAGGCACAGGTACCTATAATTCACCCCTCCACTTT	CASSLGTGTYNSPLHF
TRBD1	TRBV5-1	TRBJ1-3	NA	TGCGCCAGCCGACAGGGGGCAGTTGGAAACACCATATATTTT	CASRQGAVGNTIYF
NA	TRBV5-1	TRBJ2-5	NA	TGCGCCAGCAGCTTGTCGGGCGGAGAGACCCAGTACTTC	CASSLSGGETQYF
NA	TRBV5-4	TRBJ2-7	NA	TGTGCCAGCAGCTTGAGGGGGGGTACCTACGAGCAGTACTTC	CASSLRGGTYEQYF
TRBD1	TRBV2	TRBJ2-1	NA	TGTGCCAGCAGTGGACAGGGAAGGTGGGGTGAGCAGTTCTTC	CASSGQGRWGEQFF
NA	TRBV14	TRBJ2-7	NA	TGTGCCAGCAGCCAAACTAGGTCCTACGAGCAGTACTTC	CASSQTRSYEQYF
TRBD1	TRBV30	TRBJ1-1	few	TGTGCCTGGAGTCGTAACAGGGGGCTTAGGAACACTGAAGCTTTCTTT	CAWSRNRGLRNTEAFF
NA	TRBV7-2	TRBJ1-2	NA	TGTGCCAGCAGTTGGTCAGGGGTGGTCTCGTCCTATGGCTACACCTTC	CASSWSGVVSSYGYTF
NA	TRBV2	TRBJ2-1	NA	TGTGCCAGCAACGGAAGGACAGCGGATGAGCAGTTCTTC	CASNGRTADEQFF
TRBD1	TRBV7-3	TRBJ2-1	NA	TGTGCCAGCAGCTTATCCCCGGACAGGGCTAAAAATGAGCAGTTCTTC	CASSLSPDRAKNEQFF
NA	TRBV6-1	TRBJ2-7	NA	TGTGCCGGCAGGAGGCAGGGTCAAGGTGACGAGCAGTACTTC	CAGRRQGQGDEQYF
NA	TRBV2	TRBJ1-2	NA	TGTGCCAGCAGTGAAGGTACTGCTAACTATGGCTACACCTTC	CASSEGTANYGYTF
NA	TRBV6-5	TRBJ1-6	NA	TGTGCCAGCAGTTACGGTCAGGCGTATTCACCCCTCCACTTT	CASSYGQAYSPLHF
NA	TRBV6-5	TRBJ2-7	NA	TGTGCCAGCAGTTACCTTAACAGCTACGAGCAGTACTTC	CASSYLNSYEQYF
TRBD2	TRBV27	TRBJ2-3	once	TGTGCCAGCACCACTCTTAGCGGGATAACAGATACGCAGTATTTT	CASTTLSGITDTQYF
TRBD1	TRBV30	TRBJ2-2	few	TGTGCCTGGAGTGGGGACAGGGCAAGGGTCACCGGGGAGCTGTTTTTT	CAWSGDRARVTGELFF
NA	TRBV14	TRBJ2-2	NA	TGTGCCAGCAGCCAATTGTCAAGGACTTACGGGGAGCTGTTTTTT	CASSQLSRTYGELFF
NA	TRBV6-6	TRBJ1-3	NA	TGTGCCAGCCTACCCGGCACTGGAAACACCATATATTTT	CASLPGTGNTIYF
NA	TRBV30	TRBJ2-1	NA	TGTGCCTGGAGTGTAGGTGGGAGCCACAATGAGCAGTTCTTC	CAWSVGGSHNEQFF
TRBD2	TRBV5-1	TRBJ2-5	NA	TGCGCCAGCAGCTTGGTGGGACTAGCGGGAGGAATTCAAGAGACCCAGTACTTC	CASSLVGLAGGIQETQYF
TRBD2	TRBV25-1	TRBJ2-5	NA	TGTGCCAGCAGTGAGGCGGCGGGGGACTCTCAAGAGACCCAGTACTTC	CASSEAAGDSQETQYF
TRBD1	TRBV2	TRBJ2-1	NA	TGTGCCAGCAGTGTTCCCCGGGACAGGGGACTTTATACCAATGAGCAGTTCTTC	CASSVPRDRGLYTNEQFF